The entry that follows covers one T cell receptor beta chain sequence. The CDR3 is 14 residues long. V shed 3 bases, J shed 3 bases, and the junction held 5 bases outside the gene matches. The germline V gene encodes CDR1 DFQATT and CDR2 SNEGSKA (reference sequence). As processed by the authors: By means of reference gene primer amplification, nucleated cell counts were estimated. Method: immunoSEQ multiplex PCR; TCRdb's copy keeps in-frame clones and lacks some. V and J calls and clone size are as listed in that table; D and trimming were resolved from the DNA. The table has over 200,000 clones, about 89% seen once; the top ten hold around 10%. This sample is part of a study of blood T cell repertoires in COVID-19. About the research overall: COVID-19 samples from acute and convalescent phases originated in the United States, Italy and Spain. T cells, B-cell-depleted T cells, or PBMCs provided the cDNA or gDNA that served as material.

The chain has TRBV20-1 and TRBJ2-7; the match to TRBD2 covers 10 bases. Input material: peripheral blood. This receptor was obtained from a man in his forties who had recovered from COVID-19. The DNA of the CDR3 is TGCAGTGCTAGTAGGCCTAGCGGGAGCTACGAGCAGTACTTC. Amino acids: CSASRPSGSYEQYF.